This T cell receptor (beta chain) was identified during a study of T cells in Graves' hyperthyroidism and ophthalmopathy. About the study: Staff took peripheral blood when the initial diagnosis was made, before any treatment began.

Germline CDR1 SGHTA, CDR2 FQGTGA. The CDR3 spans 13 residues. V lost 5 bases and J 7 bases, leaving 15 bases between the germline ends. There are a few counts of this clonotype. TCR beta CDR3 regions were amplified from RNA. The TCR CDR3 was amplified in a first-round RT-PCR using the HTBI primer set. MiXCR, run by TCRdb on the multiplex PCR reads, gives a single entry per CDR3 protein. Of 550,000 to 650,000 distinct CDR3 sequences in the sample, approximately 14% were seen once. V usage is TRBV7-3 and J usage is TRBJ2-7; a weak D match, TRBD1 (5 bases). The sequencing sample was made of blood. This receptor was taken from a woman between 40 and 50 years old with Graves' hyperthyroidism. The CDR3 DNA follows: TGTGCCAGCAGCGTAGGGGCAGGTATGGAGCAGTACTTC. Translation gives CASSVGAGMEQYF.